This record concerns one T cell receptor beta chain sequence. Original handling: By means of reference gene primer amplification, nucleated cell counts were estimated. Sequencing was performed with immunoSEQ multiplex PCR; in TCRdb, only in-frame clones are kept and a portion is missing. For V, J and clone size, that table is used; D and trimming come from the DNA. The table records over 60,000 clones, about 89% of them present only once. V shed 0 bases and J shed 4 bases, with 10 bases lying between them. CDR1 is SGHDT, CDR2 YYEEEE, per germline. The CDR3 has 15 residues. These data are taken from a study of blood T cell repertoires in COVID-19. Overall study context: Acute and convalescent COVID-19 samples came from the United States, Italy and Spain. Sources were T cells, B-cell-depleted T cells, or PBMCs; the material itself was cDNA or gDNA.

The receptor was derived from a woman aged 55-69 years with acute or convalescent COVID-19. The sequenced sample was peripheral blood. V usage is TRBV5-6 and J usage is TRBJ1-4; D gene uncertain. The CDR3 nucleotides read TGTGCCAGCAGCTTGGGAGGGATCCTTAATGAAAAACTGTTTTTT. It yields the protein CASSLGGILNEKLFF.